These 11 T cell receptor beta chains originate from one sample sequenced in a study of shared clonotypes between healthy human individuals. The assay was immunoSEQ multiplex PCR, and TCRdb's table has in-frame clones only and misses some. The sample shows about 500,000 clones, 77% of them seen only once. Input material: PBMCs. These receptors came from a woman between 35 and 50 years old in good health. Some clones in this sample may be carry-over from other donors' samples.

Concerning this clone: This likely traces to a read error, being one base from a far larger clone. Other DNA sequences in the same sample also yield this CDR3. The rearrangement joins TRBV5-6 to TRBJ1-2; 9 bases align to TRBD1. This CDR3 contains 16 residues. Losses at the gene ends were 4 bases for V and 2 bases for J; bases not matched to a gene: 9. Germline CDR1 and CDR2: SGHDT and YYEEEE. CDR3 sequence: CASSDLGQGLNYGYTF. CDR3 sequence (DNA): TGTGCCAGCAGCGATTTGGGACAGGGATTAAACTATGGCTACACCTTC.

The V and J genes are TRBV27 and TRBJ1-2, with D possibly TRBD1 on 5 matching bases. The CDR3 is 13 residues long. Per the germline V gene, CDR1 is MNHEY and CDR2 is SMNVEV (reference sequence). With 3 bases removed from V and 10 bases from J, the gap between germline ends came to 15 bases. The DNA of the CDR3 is TGTGCCAGCAGTTTTCTGCAGGGAGGAGTCTACACCTTC. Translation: CASSFLQGGVYTF.

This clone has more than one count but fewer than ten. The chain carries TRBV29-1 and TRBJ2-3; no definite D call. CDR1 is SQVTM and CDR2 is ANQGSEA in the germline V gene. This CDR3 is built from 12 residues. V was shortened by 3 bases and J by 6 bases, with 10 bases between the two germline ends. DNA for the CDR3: TGCAGCGTTGAGCCAAGCCGGGATACGCAGTATTTT. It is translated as CSVEPSRDTQYF.

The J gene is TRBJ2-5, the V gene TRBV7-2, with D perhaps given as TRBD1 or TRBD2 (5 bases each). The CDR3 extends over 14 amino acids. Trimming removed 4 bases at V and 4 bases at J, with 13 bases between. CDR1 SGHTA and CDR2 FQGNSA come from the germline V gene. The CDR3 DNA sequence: TGTGCCAGCAGCTGGGGTAGAGGGGCAGAGACCCAGTACTTC. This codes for CASSWGRGAETQYF.

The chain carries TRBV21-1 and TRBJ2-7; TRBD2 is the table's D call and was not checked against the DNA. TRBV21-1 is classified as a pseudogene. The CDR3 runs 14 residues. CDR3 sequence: CASSTSFSIHEQYF. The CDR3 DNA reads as TGTGCCAGCAGCACTAGCTTCAGTATCCACGAGCAGTACTTC.

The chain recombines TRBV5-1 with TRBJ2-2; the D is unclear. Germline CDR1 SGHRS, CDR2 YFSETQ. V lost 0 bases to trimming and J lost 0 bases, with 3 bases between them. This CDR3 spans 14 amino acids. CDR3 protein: CASSLASNTGELFF. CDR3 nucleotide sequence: TGCGCCAGCAGCTTGGCCTCGAACACCGGGGAGCTGTTTTTT.

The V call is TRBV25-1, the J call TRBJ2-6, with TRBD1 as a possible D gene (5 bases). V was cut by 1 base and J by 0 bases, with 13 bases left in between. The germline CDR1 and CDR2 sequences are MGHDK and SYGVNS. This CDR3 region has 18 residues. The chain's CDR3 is CASSESKGSGSGANVLTF. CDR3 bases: TGTGCCAGCAGTGAATCGAAGGGGTCGGGCTCTGGGGCCAACGTCCTGACTTTC.

Here the CDR3 DNA reads TGTGCCAGCACCCACTCTCAAGGCAATGAGCAGTTCTTC. Its protein product is CASTHSQGNEQFF. The chain employs TRBV28 and TRBJ2-1; D call uncertain. V was trimmed by 7 bases and J by 6 bases, leaving 13 bases between them. The germline gives CDR1 MDHEN, CDR2 SYDVKM. CDR3 length: 13 residues.

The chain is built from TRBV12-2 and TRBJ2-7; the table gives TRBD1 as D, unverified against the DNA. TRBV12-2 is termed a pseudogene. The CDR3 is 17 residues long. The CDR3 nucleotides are TGTGCAAGTCGCTTAGCGGGCAGGGGTTGGGATTTCTACGAGCAGTACTTC. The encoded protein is CASRLAGRGWDFYEQYF.

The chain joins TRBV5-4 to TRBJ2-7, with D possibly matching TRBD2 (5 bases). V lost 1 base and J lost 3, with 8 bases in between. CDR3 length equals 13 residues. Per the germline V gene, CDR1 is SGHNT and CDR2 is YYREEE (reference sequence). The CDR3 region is CASSLPGNYEQYF. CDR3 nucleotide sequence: TGTGCCAGCAGCTTGCCGGGGAACTACGAGCAGTACTTC. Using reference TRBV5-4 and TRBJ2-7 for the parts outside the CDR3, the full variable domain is ETGVTQSPTHLIKTRGQQVTLRCSSQSGHNTVSWYQQALGQGPQFIFQYYREEENGRGNFPPRFSGLQFPNYSSELNVNALELDDSALYLCASSLPGNYEQYFGPGTRLTVT.

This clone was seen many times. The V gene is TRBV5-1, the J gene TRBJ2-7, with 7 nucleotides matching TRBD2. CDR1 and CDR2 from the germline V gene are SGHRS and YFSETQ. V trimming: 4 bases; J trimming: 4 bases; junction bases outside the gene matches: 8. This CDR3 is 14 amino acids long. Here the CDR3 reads CASSVPSSGYEQYF. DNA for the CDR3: TGCGCCAGCAGCGTCCCGTCTAGCGGATACGAGCAGTACTTC.